The following is a T cell receptor beta chain sequence with its context. This clonotype was counted many times. Its antigen specificity is not known. Base qualities are not recorded, but no much larger clone differs from it by a single base. The meaning of the sample's time point label: newly diagnosed GD, antithyroid drugs for less than 3 months. For both TCR sequencing and RNA sequencing, RNA was extracted from PBMCs in TRIzol. Graves' disease was diagnosed according to American Thyroid Association guidelines. Patients were recruited from an endocrinology department in Xi'an, China. Each patient gave about 10 milliliters of peripheral blood, collected in an EDTA anticoagulant tube. Ficoll Paque Plus density gradient separation was used to isolate PBMCs, and no further T cell sorting was performed. An Agilent 2100 Bioanalyzer and agarose gel were used to assess RNA quality, and a NanoDrop 2000 was used to measure RNA concentration.

V trim: 1 base; J trim: 8 bases; unmatched bases: 6. Measured from the cysteine to the phenylalanine, the CDR3 is 15 residues long. The only DNA kept is the CDR3, 45 bases in frame from the first base. These data come from a study of regulatory T cells in long-lasting Graves disease (dated by TCRdb to the early 2020s). Study-level background: Newly diagnosed Graves' disease patients had taken antithyroid drugs for less than 3 months. The study was registered as a clinical trial and conducted in China. Peripheral blood TCR sequencing and RNA sequencing compared persistent Graves' disease patients with newly diagnosed Graves' disease patients. A total of about 33 samples underwent TCR sequencing, from roughly 13 patients with persistent Graves' disease and approximately 20 patients with newly diagnosed Graves' disease. The investigation overall reported the following: Persistent patients shared more public clonotypes among themselves (around 2,800) than newly diagnosed patients did (approximately 870). Compared with newly diagnosed patients, patients with persistent Graves' disease had lower TCR Shannon entropy and fewer highly expanded clones, which suggests clonal expansion. Sequencing and analysis were limited to the TCR beta chain. The authors noted that the small sample size was a limitation that may lower accuracy. Peripheral blood alone was examined, since thyroid tissue, which constituted the primary lesion, could not be accessed. Persistent disease showed preferential use of TRBV28, TRBJ1-2 and TRBJ2-5, whereas newly diagnosed disease favored TRBV20-1 and TRBJ2-1.

Libraries were prepared through multiplex PCR. Sequencing was performed on an Illumina HiSeq 4000. TCR beta libraries were built with iRepertoire HTBI primers and Arm-PCR amplification of CDR3 regions. Gel purification was performed on PCR products prior to sequencing. The source study handled its data this way. Gene usage analysis of CDR3 amino acid clonotypes used the 62 TRBV and about 13 TRBJ segments found across samples. Filtered high-quality paired reads were merged into contigs using COPE and FqMerger. Contigs were aligned with BLAST to IMGT TRBV, TRBD and TRBJ reference genes, and CDR3 was defined per IMGT. Any clonotype with a frequency above 0.1% was classified as a highly expanded clone. Repertoire diversity was measured by Shannon entropy, and V-J evenness by the Gini coefficient. A clonotype was considered public if more than one individual shared it. Through fastp at Q25 and MiXCR, TCRdb rebuilt clones from the public reads, retaining in-frame beta chains. Records with the same CDR3 protein are collapsed into one entry carrying the most frequent genes and DNA. Here the V and J calls rest on TCRdb's processing, not on the authors' analysis. A total of about 380,000 distinct CDR3 sequences appear in this sample, roughly a sixth of them only once. The biggest ten clones account for 20% to 25% of the sample.

The sequences come from peripheral blood mononuclear cells (PBMCs), collected at new diagnosis, from a patient treated with antithyroid drugs. The sequence derives from a female donor with Graves disease. The chain uses TRBV12-3 or TRBV12-4 and TRBJ1-2, with 11 bases aligning to TRBD1. The encoded CDR3 is CASSLVGTGGRGYTF. In nucleotide form, the sequence is TGTGCCAGCAGTTTAGTGGGGACAGGGGGAAGGGGCTACACCTTC.